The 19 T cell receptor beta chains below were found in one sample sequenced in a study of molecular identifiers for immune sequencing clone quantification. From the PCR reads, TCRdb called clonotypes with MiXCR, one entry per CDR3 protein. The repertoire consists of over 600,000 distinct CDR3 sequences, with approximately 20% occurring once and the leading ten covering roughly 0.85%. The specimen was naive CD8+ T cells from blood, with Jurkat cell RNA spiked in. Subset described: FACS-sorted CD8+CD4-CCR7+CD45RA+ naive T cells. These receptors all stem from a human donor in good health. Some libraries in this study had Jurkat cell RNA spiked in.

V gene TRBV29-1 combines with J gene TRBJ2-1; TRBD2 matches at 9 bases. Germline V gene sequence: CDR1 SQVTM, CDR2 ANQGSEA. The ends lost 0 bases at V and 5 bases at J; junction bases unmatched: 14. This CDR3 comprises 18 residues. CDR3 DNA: TGCAGCGTTGAAGATCCGCAGCGGGAGGCCTCCTGGAACAATGAGCAGTTCTTC. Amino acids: CSVEDPQREASWNNEQFF.

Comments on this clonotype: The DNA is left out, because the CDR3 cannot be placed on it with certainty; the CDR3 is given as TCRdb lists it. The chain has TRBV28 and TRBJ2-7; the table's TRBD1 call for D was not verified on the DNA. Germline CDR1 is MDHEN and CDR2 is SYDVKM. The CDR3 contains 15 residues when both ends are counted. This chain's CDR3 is CASSFVGTGADGRYF.

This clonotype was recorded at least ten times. The CDR3 sequence is CAWSLLAGGSDTQYF. The CDR3 coding sequence is TGTGCCTGGAGTCTTTTAGCGGGAGGGTCAGATACGCAGTATTTT. The chain uses TRBV30 and TRBJ2-3, with 11 bases aligning to TRBD2. The germline gives CDR1 GTSNPN, CDR2 SVGIG (reference sequence). The CDR3 runs to 15 residues. Unmatched junction bases numbered 5, after V lost 2 bases and J lost 4 bases.

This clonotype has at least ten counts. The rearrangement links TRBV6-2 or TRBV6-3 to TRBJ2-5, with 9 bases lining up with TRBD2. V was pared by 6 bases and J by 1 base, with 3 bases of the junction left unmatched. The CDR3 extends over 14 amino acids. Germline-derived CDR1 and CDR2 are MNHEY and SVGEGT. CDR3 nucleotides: TGTGCCAGCAGCCGACTAGCGGTCCAAGAGACCCAGTACTTC. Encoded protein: CASSRLAVQETQYF.

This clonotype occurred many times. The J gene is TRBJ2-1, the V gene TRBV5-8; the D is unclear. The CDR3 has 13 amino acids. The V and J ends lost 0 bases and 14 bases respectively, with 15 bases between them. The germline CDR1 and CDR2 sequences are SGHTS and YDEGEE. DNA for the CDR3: TGTGCCAGCAGCTTGGTAGTCGGCACCCGAGAGTTCTTC. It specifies CASSLVVGTREFF. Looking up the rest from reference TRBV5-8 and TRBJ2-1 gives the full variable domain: EAGVTQSPTHLIKTRGQQATLRCSPISGHTSVYWYQQALGLGLQFLLWYDEGEERNRGNFPPRFSGRQFPNYSSELNVNALELEDSALYLCASSLVVGTREFFGPGTRLTVL.

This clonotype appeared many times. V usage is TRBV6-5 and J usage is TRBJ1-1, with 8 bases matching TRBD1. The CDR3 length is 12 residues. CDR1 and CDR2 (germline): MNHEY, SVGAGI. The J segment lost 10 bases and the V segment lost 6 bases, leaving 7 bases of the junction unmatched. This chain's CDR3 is CASRFTGGIAFF. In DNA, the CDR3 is TGTGCCAGCAGGTTCACAGGGGGGATAGCTTTCTTT.

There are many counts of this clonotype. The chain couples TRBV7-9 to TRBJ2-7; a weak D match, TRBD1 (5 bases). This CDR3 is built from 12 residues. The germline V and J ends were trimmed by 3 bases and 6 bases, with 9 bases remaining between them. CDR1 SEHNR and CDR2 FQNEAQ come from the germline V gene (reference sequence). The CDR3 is CASSLTVSEQYF. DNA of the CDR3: TGTGCCAGCAGCTTGACAGTGTCCGAGCAGTACTTC.

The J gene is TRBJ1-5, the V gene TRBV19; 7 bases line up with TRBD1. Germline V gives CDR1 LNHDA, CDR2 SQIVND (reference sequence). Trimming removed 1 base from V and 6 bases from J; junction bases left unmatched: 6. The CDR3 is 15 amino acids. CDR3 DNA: TGTGCCAGTAGTATAGTCCACAGGGGCCGTCAGCCCCAGCATTTT. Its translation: CASSIVHRGRQPQHF.

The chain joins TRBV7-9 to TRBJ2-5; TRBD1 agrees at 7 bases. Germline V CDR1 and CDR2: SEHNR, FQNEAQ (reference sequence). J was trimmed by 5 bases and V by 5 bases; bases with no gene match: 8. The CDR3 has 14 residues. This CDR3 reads CASSVGQPRETQYF. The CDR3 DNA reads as TGTGCCAGCAGCGTGGGACAGCCTCGGGAGACCCAGTACTTC.

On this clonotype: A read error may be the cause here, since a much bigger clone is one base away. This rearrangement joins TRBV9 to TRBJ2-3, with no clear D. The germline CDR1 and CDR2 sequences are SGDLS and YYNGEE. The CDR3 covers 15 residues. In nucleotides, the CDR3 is TGTGCCAGCAGCGTAGCTACAACGGGCCAAGATACGCGGTATTTT. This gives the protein CASSVATTGQDTRYF.

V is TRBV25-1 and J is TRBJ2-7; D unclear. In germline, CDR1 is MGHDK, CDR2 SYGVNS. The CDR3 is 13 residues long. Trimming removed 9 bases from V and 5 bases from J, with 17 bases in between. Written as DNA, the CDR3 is TGTGCCAGTTCCGGACGGAACTGGGACGAGCAGTACTTC. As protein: CASSGRNWDEQYF.

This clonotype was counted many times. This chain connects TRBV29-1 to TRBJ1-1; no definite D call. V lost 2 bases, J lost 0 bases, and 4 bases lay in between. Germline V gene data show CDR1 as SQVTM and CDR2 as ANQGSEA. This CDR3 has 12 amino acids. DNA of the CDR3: TGCAGCGTTGAATTAATGAACACTGAAGCTTTCTTT. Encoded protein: CSVELMNTEAFF. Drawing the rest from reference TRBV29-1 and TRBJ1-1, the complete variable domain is SAVISQKPSRDICQRGTSLTIQCQVDSQVTMMFWYRQQPGQSLTLIATANQGSEATYESGFVIDKFPISRPNLTFSTLTVSNMSPEDSSIYLCSVELMNTEAFFGQGTRLTVV.

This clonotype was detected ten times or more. CDR3 in DNA: TGTGCCAGCAGTTACTGGCTGGGGTTCGGCACTGAAGCTTTCTTT. As protein: CASSYWLGFGTEAFF. The chain carries TRBV6-5 and TRBJ1-1, with D uncertain. The germline V gene has CDR1 MNHEY and CDR2 SVGAGI. Trimming stripped 1 base from V and 4 bases from J, with 13 bases between. The CDR3 extends over 15 amino acids.

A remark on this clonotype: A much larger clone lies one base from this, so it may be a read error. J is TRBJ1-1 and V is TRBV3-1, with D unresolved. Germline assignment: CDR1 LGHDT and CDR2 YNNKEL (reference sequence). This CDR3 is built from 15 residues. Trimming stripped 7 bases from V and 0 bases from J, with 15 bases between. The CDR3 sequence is CASTPTPPMNTEAFF. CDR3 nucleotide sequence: TGTGCCAGCACCCCGACTCCCCCCATGAACACTGAAGCTTTCTTT.

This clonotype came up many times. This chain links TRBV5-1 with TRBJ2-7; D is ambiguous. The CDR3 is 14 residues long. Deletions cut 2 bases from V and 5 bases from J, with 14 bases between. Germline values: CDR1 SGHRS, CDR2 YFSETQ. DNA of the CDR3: TGCGCCAGCAGCTTCCTCAACAGTCTCGACGAGCAGTACTTC. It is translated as CASSFLNSLDEQYF.

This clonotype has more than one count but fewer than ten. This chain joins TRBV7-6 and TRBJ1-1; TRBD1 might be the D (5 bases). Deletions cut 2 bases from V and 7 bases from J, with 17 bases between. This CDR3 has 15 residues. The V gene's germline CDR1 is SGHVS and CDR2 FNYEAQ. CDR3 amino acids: CASSLLIFGGDEAFF. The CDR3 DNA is TGTGCCAGCAGCTTATTAATTTTCGGGGGAGATGAAGCTTTCTTT.

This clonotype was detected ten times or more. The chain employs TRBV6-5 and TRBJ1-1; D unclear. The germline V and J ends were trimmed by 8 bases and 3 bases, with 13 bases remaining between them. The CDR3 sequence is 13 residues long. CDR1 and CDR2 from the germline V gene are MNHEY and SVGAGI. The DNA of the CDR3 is TGTGCCAGCCAATTAATACGGGACACTGAAGCTTTCTTT. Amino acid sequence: CASQLIRDTEAFF.

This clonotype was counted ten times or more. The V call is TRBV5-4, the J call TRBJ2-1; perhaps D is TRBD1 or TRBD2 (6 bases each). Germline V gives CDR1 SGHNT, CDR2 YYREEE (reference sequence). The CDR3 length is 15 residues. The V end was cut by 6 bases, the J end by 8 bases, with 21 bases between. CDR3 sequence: CASTLGAGGSDEQFF. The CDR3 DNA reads TGTGCCAGCACCCTGGGGGCTGGGGGGTCCGATGAGCAGTTCTTC.

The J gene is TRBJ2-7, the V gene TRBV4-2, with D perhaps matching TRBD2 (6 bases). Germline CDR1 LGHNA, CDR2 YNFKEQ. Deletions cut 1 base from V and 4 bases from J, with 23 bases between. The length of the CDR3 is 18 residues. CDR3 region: CASSQAMYGLKRDYEQYF. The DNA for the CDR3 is TGTGCCAGCAGCCAAGCTATGTACGGACTAAAAAGAGATTACGAGCAGTACTTC.